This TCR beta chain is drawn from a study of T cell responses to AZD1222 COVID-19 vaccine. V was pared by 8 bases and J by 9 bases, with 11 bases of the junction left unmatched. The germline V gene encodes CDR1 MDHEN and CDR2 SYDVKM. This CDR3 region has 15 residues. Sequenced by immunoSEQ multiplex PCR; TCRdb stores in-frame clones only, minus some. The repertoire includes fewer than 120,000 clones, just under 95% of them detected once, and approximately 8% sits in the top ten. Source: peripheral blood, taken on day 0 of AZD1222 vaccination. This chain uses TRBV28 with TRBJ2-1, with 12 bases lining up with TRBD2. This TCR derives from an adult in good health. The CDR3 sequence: CASRPASGGASEQFF. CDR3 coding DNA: TGTGCCAGCCGACCGGCTAGCGGGGGGGCAAGTGAGCAGTTCTTC.